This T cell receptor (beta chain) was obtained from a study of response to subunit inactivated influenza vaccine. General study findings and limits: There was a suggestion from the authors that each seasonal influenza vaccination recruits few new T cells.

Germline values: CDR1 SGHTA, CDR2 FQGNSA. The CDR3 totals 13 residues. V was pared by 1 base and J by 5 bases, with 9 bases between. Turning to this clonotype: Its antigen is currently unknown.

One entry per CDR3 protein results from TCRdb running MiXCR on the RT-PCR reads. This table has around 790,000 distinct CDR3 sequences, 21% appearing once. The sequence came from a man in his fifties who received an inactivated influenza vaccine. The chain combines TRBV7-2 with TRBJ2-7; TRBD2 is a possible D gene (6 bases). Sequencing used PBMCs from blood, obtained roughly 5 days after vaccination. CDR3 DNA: TGTGCCAGCAGCTTAGTCCGGAGGGACGAGCAGTACTTC. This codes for CASSLVRRDEQYF. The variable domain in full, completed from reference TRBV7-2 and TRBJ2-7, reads GAGVSQSPSNKVTEKGKDVELRCDPISGHTALYWYRQSLGQGLEFLIYFQGNSAPDKSGLPSDRFSAERTGGSVSTLTIQRTQQEDSAVYLCASSLVRRDEQYFGPGTRLTVT.